The 10 T cell receptor beta chains reported below all come from one sample, sequenced in a study of control samples from healthy donors and cancer patients. Clones were read by immunoSEQ multiplex PCR, and TCRdb kept only the in-frame ones, dropping some. Among 130,000 or so clones listed, about nine tenths were seen once. The specimen sequenced was blood. The source is a man aged 35 to 55 in good health.

The J gene is TRBJ2-2, the V gene TRBV24-1; D remains ambiguous. The CDR3 sequence is 12 residues long. V was shortened by 9 bases and J by 1 base, with 5 bases between the two germline ends. In germline, CDR1 is KGHDR, CDR2 SFDVKD. The CDR3 is CATRGNTGELFF. CDR3 in DNA: TGTGCCACCCGTGGGAACACCGGGGAGCTGTTTTTT.

The rearrangement joins TRBV6-6 to TRBJ1-5; D ambiguous. V was shortened by 0 bases and J by 8 bases, with 5 bases between the two germline ends. This CDR3 is 12 amino acids long. Germline CDR1 and CDR2: MNHNY and SVGAGI (reference sequence). The CDR3 DNA reads TGTGCCAGCAGTTACTCGAAAAAGCCCCAGCATTTT. Protein: CASSYSKKPQHF.

The chain uses TRBV10-3 and TRBJ2-7, with TRBD1 as a possible D gene (6 bases). V lost 5 bases, J lost 5 bases, and 16 bases lay in between. The V gene's germline CDR1 is ENHRY and CDR2 SYGVKD. CDR3 size: 14 residues. The CDR3 coding sequence is TGTGCCATCAGTCCGGGACAAGGTCGGGACGAGCAGTACTTC. Translated, it gives CAISPGQGRDEQYF.

The J gene is TRBJ2-3, the V gene TRBV24-1; D possibly corresponds to TRBD1 (6 bases). V gave up 2 bases and J gave up 0 bases, with 20 bases separating them. The CDR3 is 19 residues long. CDR1 and CDR2 from the germline V gene are KGHDR and SFDVKD. This CDR3 is CATSDSIFDRSTSTDTQYF. In nucleotides, the CDR3 is TGTGCCACCAGTGATTCAATCTTTGACAGGAGTACTAGCACAGATACGCAGTATTTT.

This clone was counted only a few times. The chain employs TRBV5-1 and TRBJ1-4; tentative D call: TRBD1 (6 bases). The CDR3 contains 14 residues. The V end lost 5 bases, the J end lost 4 bases, and 12 bases lay between the germline ends. Per germline, CDR1 SGHRS and CDR2 YFSETQ. The CDR3 DNA reads TGCGCCAGCAGTACAGGGAAGGGTAATGAAAAACTGTTTTTT. The encoded protein is CASSTGKGNEKLFF.

The V and J genes are TRBV11-3 and TRBJ1-5; D is unresolved. Germline CDR1 SGHNT, CDR2 YENEEA. The ends were cut back, 3 bases at V and 3 bases at J, with 9 bases in the middle. The CDR3 runs to 14 residues. The CDR3 nucleotides read TGTGCCAGCAGCTTCGCCGGTTACAATCAGCCCCAGCATTTT. This codes for CASSFAGYNQPQHF. The whole variable domain, remainder taken from reference TRBV11-3 and TRBJ1-5, is EAGVVQSPRYKIIEKKQPVAFWCNPISGHNTLYWYLQNLGQGPELLIRYENEEAVDDSQLPKDRFSAERLKGVDSTLKIQPAELGDSAVYLCASSFAGYNQPQHFGDGTRLSIL.

The chain couples TRBV19 to TRBJ2-1; 7 bases are shared with TRBD1. The CDR3 is made up of 13 amino acids. Looked up from germline, CDR1 is LNHDA and CDR2 is SQIVND (reference sequence). The junction had 1 base not matched to a gene; V was cut back by 4 bases and J by 4 bases. This CDR3 reads CASSTQGYNEQFF. The DNA for the CDR3 is TGTGCCAGTAGTACACAGGGGTACAATGAGCAGTTCTTC.

The table lists this clone with a count of one. The chain has TRBV5-1 and TRBJ1-2; 9 bases align to TRBD1. With 4 bases clipped from V and 8 bases from J, the junction kept 18 bases outside the gene matches. The CDR3 contains 17 residues. The germline gives CDR1 SGHRS, CDR2 YFSETQ. The CDR3 reads CASSIPLGNTGGRGYTF. The CDR3 bases are TGCGCCAGCAGCATACCCCTGGGAAATACAGGGGGCAGGGGCTACACCTTC.

The chain has TRBV7-2 and TRBJ2-5; maybe TRBD1 (5 bases). Per germline, CDR1 SGHTA and CDR2 FQGNSA. V was pared by 1 base and J by 7 bases, with 10 bases between. The CDR3 extends over 13 amino acids. This CDR3 is CASSLDGAMTQYF. The CDR3, as DNA: TGTGCCAGCAGCTTAGATGGGGCGATGACCCAGTACTTC. Full variable domain (outside the CDR3, taken from reference TRBV7-2 and TRBJ2-5): GAGVSQSPSNKVTEKGKDVELRCDPISGHTALYWYRQSLGQGLEFLIYFQGNSAPDKSGLPSDRFSAERTGGSVSTLTIQRTQQEDSAVYLCASSLDGAMTQYFGPGTRLLVL.

This chain connects TRBV19 to TRBJ1-5, with 7 nucleotides matching TRBD1. This CDR3 has 15 amino acids. Losses at the gene ends were 3 bases for V and 4 bases for J; bases not matched to a gene: 6. CDR1 and CDR2 from the germline V gene are LNHDA and SQIVND (reference sequence). This CDR3 is CASSMTGTGNQPQHF. CDR3 sequence (DNA): TGTGCCAGTAGTATGACAGGGACGGGGAATCAGCCCCAGCATTTT.